A single sample gave rise to the 2 T cell receptor beta chains below, sequenced in a study of shared clonotypes between healthy human individuals. Sequencing was performed with immunoSEQ multiplex PCR; in TCRdb, only in-frame clones are kept and a portion is missing. The data contain about 99,000 clones, less than 50% of them singletons. Material for sequencing was PBMCs. These receptors all come from a woman between 40 and 50 years old in good health. Some clones in this sample may be carry-over from other donors' samples.

This clone has just a few counts. J is TRBJ2-7 and V is TRBV6-5; 10 positions agree with TRBD2. With 4 bases clipped from V and 4 bases from J, the junction kept 7 bases outside the gene matches. Germline CDR1 reads MNHEY; CDR2 reads SVGAGI. This CDR3 has 15 amino acids. The chain's CDR3 is CASSSHPSGRYEQYF. The CDR3 nucleotides are TGTGCCAGCAGTTCCCATCCTAGCGGGAGATACGAGCAGTACTTC.

This sequence joins TRBV2 and TRBJ1-4; D not certain. The germline gives CDR1 SNHLY, CDR2 FYNNEI. V shed 7 bases and J shed 4 bases, with 10 bases lying between them. CDR3 size: 13 residues. CDR3 amino acids: CASTKGLNEKLFF. As DNA, the CDR3 is TGTGCCAGCACCAAGGGCCTTAATGAAAAACTGTTTTTT. Combining the CDR3 with reference TRBV2 and TRBJ1-4 gives the whole variable domain EPEVTQTPSHQVTQMGQEVILRCVPISNHLYFYWYRQILGQKVEFLVSFYNNEISEKSEIFDDQFSVERPDGSNFTLKIRSTKLEDSAMYFCASTKGLNEKLFFGSGTQLSVL.